The 20 T cell receptor beta chains listed next were all sequenced from one sample in a study of graft-versus-host responses after intestinal transplantation. Their antigens remain unidentified. Here immunoSEQ multiplex PCR was the method, and the copy in TCRdb shows in-frame clones only, minus some. The data hold around 100,000 clones, with roughly 93% observed a single time. Material: unstimulated CD8+ T cells sorted from spleen or lymph node cells, obtained before intestinal transplant. The receptors were gathered from a human donor who received an intestinal transplant.

This clone was picked up one time. The rearrangement links TRBV9 to TRBJ2-1, with 8 bases fitting TRBD2. CDR1 is SGDLS, CDR2 YYNGEE, per germline. V dropped 2 bases and J dropped 3; count of bases not matched to a gene: 10. There are 17 residues in the CDR3. The CDR3 here is CASSVEAGTRRYNEQFF. The CDR3 coding sequence is TGTGCCAGCAGCGTCGAGGCCGGGACTAGGCGCTACAATGAGCAGTTCTTC.

V is TRBV19 and J is TRBJ1-3; D may be TRBD1 (6 bases). Between the trimmed V and J ends, which lost 3 bases and 3 bases, there was a span of 9 bases. Germline V gene lookup returns CDR1 LNHDA and CDR2 SQIVND (reference sequence). The CDR3 contains 14 residues. The CDR3 sequence: CASSMGGSGNTIYF. The DNA for the CDR3 is TGTGCCAGTAGTATGGGGGGCAGTGGAAACACCATATATTTT.

The V and J genes are TRBV11-2 and TRBJ1-3, with D tentatively TRBD1 (6 bases). Deletions cut 11 bases from V and 0 bases from J, with 17 bases between. Germline assignment: CDR1 SGHAT and CDR2 FQNNGV. The CDR3 is made up of 15 amino acids. The DNA of the CDR3 is TGTGCCTCACTGGGGGCCGGCCTCTCTGGAAACACCATATATTTT. As protein: CASLGAGLSGNTIYF.

The V gene is TRBV11-2, the J gene TRBJ2-7; tentatively, D is TRBD1 (6 bases). Germline loops: CDR1 SGHAT, CDR2 FQNNGV. Trimming took 1 base from V and 3 from J, leaving 13 bases between them. This CDR3 region has 15 residues. The CDR3 region has the DNA TGTGCCAGCAGCTTAGGTCCAGGGGCTCACTACGAGCAGTACTTC. It codes for CASSLGPGAHYEQYF.

DNA of the CDR3: TGTGCCAGTCTGCGCGCGGGCATGAACACTGAAGCTTTCTTT. As protein: CASLRAGMNTEAFF. The V call is TRBV18, the J call TRBJ1-1; D not resolved. The germline V gene has CDR1 KGHSH and CDR2 LQKENI. CDR3 size: 14 residues. Trimming stripped 9 bases from V and 0 bases from J, with 14 bases between.

The chain couples TRBV23-1 to TRBJ2-7; no firm D call. TRBV23-1 is assigned to the ORF class and has an uncertain function. This CDR3 is 15 amino acids long. Deletions cut 0 bases from V and 1 base from J, with 10 bases between. The CDR3: CASSQSLWGSYEQYF. In DNA form, the CDR3 reads TGCGCCAGCAGTCAATCCCTCTGGGGTTCCTACGAGCAGTACTTC.

This chain connects TRBV5-1 to TRBJ2-7; 11 positions agree with TRBD1. V trimming: 3 bases; J trimming: 5 bases; junction bases outside the gene matches: 7. CDR1 is SGHRS and CDR2 is YFSETQ in the germline V gene. CDR3 size: 15 residues. CDR3 sequence: CASSSAGQGADEQYF. The DNA for the CDR3 is TGCGCCAGCAGCTCGGCAGGACAGGGGGCGGACGAGCAGTACTTC.

The chain carries TRBV5-8 and TRBJ1-6, with D uncertain. V was clipped by 0 bases and J by 7 bases, with 8 bases between them. This CDR3 contains 14 residues. The germline V gene has CDR1 SGHTS and CDR2 YDEGEE. The DNA of the CDR3 is TGTGCCAGCAGCTTGGGACCGCGCAATTCACCCCTCCACTTT. This sequence encodes CASSLGPRNSPLHF. Together with reference TRBV5-8 and TRBJ1-6, the CDR3 gives the full variable domain: EAGVTQSPTHLIKTRGQQATLRCSPISGHTSVYWYQQALGLGLQFLLWYDEGEERNRGNFPPRFSGRQFPNYSSELNVNALELEDSALYLCASSLGPRNSPLHFGNGTRLTVT.

This clone was recorded only once. This chain connects TRBV7-8 to TRBJ1-2; 9 positions agree with TRBD1. V dropped 5 bases and J dropped 3; count of bases not matched to a gene: 13. Per the germline V gene, CDR1 is SGHVS and CDR2 is FQNEAQ. The CDR3 is 17 amino acids. Here the CDR3 DNA reads TGTGCCAGCAGCCCCTCGGGGATCGGGACAGGGTACTATGGCTACACCTTC. Translating gives CASSPSGIGTGYYGYTF.

This sequence joins TRBV21-1 and TRBJ1-6. TRBV21-1 is tagged as a pseudogene. This CDR3 region has 15 residues. The CDR3 DNA follows: TGTGCCAGCAGCAAGCCCGGACCTTATAATTCACCCCTCCACTTT. This gives the protein CASSKPGPYNSPLHF.

The sample holds one count of this clone. The CDR3 nucleotides are TGTGCCAGCAGCTTAGCAGCGGGTGAGGGTGGCTACACCTTC. Amino acid sequence: CASSLAAGEGGYTF. The chain couples TRBV7-8 to TRBJ1-2, with unresolved D. The CDR3 has 14 residues. From germline, CDR1 is SGHVS and CDR2 FQNEAQ. The V and J ends lost 0 bases and 7 bases respectively, with 12 bases between them.

The chain is built from TRBV7-2 and TRBJ2-6; D not certain. In germline, CDR1 is SGHTA, CDR2 FQGNSA. CDR3 length: 15 amino acids. Trimming left V 1 base short and J 0 bases short, with 4 bases between. The CDR3 region is CASSLDSSGANVLTF. DNA of the CDR3: TGTGCCAGCAGCTTAGACAGCTCTGGGGCCAACGTCCTGACTTTC.

The V call is TRBV10-3, the J call TRBJ1-3, with 8 bases that match TRBD1. The CDR3 totals 17 residues. Germline trimming cut 2 bases from V and 3 bases from J; bases unmatched to any gene: 9. CDR1 and CDR2 from the germline V gene are ENHRY and SYGVKD. CDR3 bases: TGTGCCATCAGTGAGCCCTCCGGACAGGGTGGTGGAAACACCATATATTTT. Residues: CAISEPSGQGGGNTIYF.

V gene TRBV5-1 combines with J gene TRBJ2-7; no definite D call. The germline gives CDR1 SGHRS, CDR2 YFSETQ. The V gene lost 4 bases and the J gene lost 3 bases, with 8 bases spanning the gap. The CDR3 has 12 amino acids. The CDR3 DNA is TGCGCCAGCAGCCCCCCAAGCTACGAGCAGTACTTC. It specifies CASSPPSYEQYF.

CDR3 coding DNA: TGCGCCAGCAGCTTCGGAACAGATCTTAATGAAAAACTGTTTTTT. This codes for CASSFGTDLNEKLFF. The chain links TRBV5-1 to TRBJ1-4; D not certain. The CDR3 totals 15 residues. V shed 2 bases and J shed 4 bases, with 12 bases lying between them. Per the germline V gene, CDR1 is SGHRS and CDR2 is YFSETQ.

CDR3 sequence reads: CASSPVPLGDQPQHF. In DNA form, the CDR3 reads TGTGCCAGCAGCCCAGTCCCTCTGGGGGACCAGCCCCAGCATTTT. The chain recombines TRBV7-8 with TRBJ1-5; perhaps TRBD1 as D (5 bases). Germline V gives CDR1 SGHVS, CDR2 FQNEAQ. Trimming took off 5 bases at V and 7 bases at J, with 18 bases between the two ends. The CDR3 length is 15 residues.

This CDR3 is CASSLWQISTDTQYF. In DNA form, the CDR3 reads TGTGCCAGCAGTTTATGGCAGATTAGCACAGATACGCAGTATTTT. The chain recombines TRBV27 with TRBJ2-3; D not certain. V was trimmed by 1 base and J by 0 bases, leaving 8 bases between them. There are 15 residues in the CDR3. Germline-derived CDR1 and CDR2 are MNHEY and SMNVEV (reference sequence).

The rearrangement uses TRBV2 and TRBJ2-5; D is possibly TRBD1 (5 bases). This CDR3 has 12 amino acids. V lost 8 bases, J lost 2 bases, and 9 bases lay in between. Per the germline V gene, CDR1 is SNHLY and CDR2 is FYNNEI. The CDR3 is CASLGVQETQYF. The CDR3 DNA reads as TGTGCCAGCCTAGGGGTGCAAGAGACCCAGTACTTC.

The rearrangement links TRBV7-9 to TRBJ2-7; D unresolved. V lost 5 bases to trimming and J lost 3 bases, with 11 bases between them. Looked up from germline, CDR1 is SEHNR and CDR2 is FQNEAQ (reference sequence). This CDR3 has 13 amino acids. The CDR3 DNA sequence: TGTGCCAGCAGCCTTGCTCAATACTACGAGCAGTACTTC. Translated, it gives CASSLAQYYEQYF.

The rearrangement uses TRBV7-9 and TRBJ2-2, with 7 bases identical to TRBD1. The CDR3 runs to 15 residues. CDR1 and CDR2 (germline): SEHNR, FQNEAQ (reference sequence). V lost 5 bases, J lost 0 bases, and 3 bases stayed unmatched. In DNA form, the CDR3 reads TGTGCCAGCAGCGGACAGGATTCGAACACCGGGGAGCTGTTTTTT. Its translation: CASSGQDSNTGELFF.